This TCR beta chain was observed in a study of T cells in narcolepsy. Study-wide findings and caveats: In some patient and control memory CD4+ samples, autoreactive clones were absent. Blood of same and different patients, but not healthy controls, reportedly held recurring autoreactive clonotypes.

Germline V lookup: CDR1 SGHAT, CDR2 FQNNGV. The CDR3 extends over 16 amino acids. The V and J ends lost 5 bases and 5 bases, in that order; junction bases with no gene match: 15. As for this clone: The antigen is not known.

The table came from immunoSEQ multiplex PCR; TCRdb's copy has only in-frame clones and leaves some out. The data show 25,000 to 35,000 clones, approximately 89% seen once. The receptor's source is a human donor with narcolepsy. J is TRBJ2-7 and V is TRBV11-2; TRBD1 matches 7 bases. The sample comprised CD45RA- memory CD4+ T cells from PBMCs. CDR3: CASSADPRGRIDEQYF. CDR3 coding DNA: TGTGCCAGCAGCGCCGACCCGAGGGGGCGCATCGACGAGCAGTACTTC.